The rows below give T cell receptor beta chains drawn from one sample of a study of blood T cell repertoires in COVID-19. Clones were sequenced by immunoSEQ multiplex PCR, and TCRdb holds only the in-frame ones, with some missing. The sample has roughly 95,000 clones, around nine tenths seen once. What was sequenced was peripheral blood. The source of these receptors is a woman aged 45-65 years in a cohort sampled during active COVID-19. CDR3s include the opening cysteine and the closing phenylalanine or tryptophan. The D gene is left open where the match is weak. The size of a clone is reported for some rows only, either as once, few or many, or as a class for expanded clones.

TRBD1 | TRBJ2-1 | TRBV5-5 | . | CASSLFGGQVPGNEQFF | TGTGCCAGCAGCTTGTTTGGGGGACAGGTCCCCGGGAATGAGCAGTTCTTC
. | TRBJ1-2 | TRBV4-1 | few | CASSLSGQLLSGYTF | TGCGCCAGCAGCCTCTCAGGACAGCTCTTATCCGGCTACACCTTC
TRBD2 | TRBJ2-3 | TRBV2 | . | CASSLSGRAGDTQYF | TGTGCCAGCAGCCTAAGCGGGAGGGCCGGAGATACGCAGTATTTT
. | TRBJ1-6 | TRBV5-1 | . | CASSLLDSQNSPLHF | TGCGCCAGCAGCTTGCTGGACAGCCAGAATTCACCCCTCCACTTT
TRBD2 | TRBJ2-1 | TRBV4-1 | few | CASTKPGRGGLSYNEQFF | TGCGCCAGCACCAAACCGGGGAGGGGCGGACTGTCTTACAATGAGCAGTTCTTC
. | TRBJ2-7 | TRBV5-1 | . | CASSLDLAYEQYF | TGCGCCAGCAGCTTGGATCTCGCCTACGAGCAGTACTTC
. | TRBJ2-2 | TRBV5-1 | . | CASSPSFNTGELFF | TGCGCCAGCAGCCCCAGTTTTAACACCGGGGAGCTGTTTTTT
TRBD1 | TRBJ1-1 | TRBV20-1 | . | CSAPGGTEAFF | TGCAGTGCCCCAGGGGGCACTGAAGCTTTCTTT
TRBD1 | TRBJ2-5 | TRBV18 | . | CASSPDGTGAETQYF | TGTGCCAGCTCACCTGATGGAACAGGGGCTGAGACCCAGTACTTC
. | TRBJ2-3 | TRBV14 | . | CASSLLGGRNTQYF | TGTGCCAGCAGCCTCCTCGGAGGGAGAAATACGCAGTATTTT
. | TRBJ2-6 | TRBV19 | . | CASSIAGNGANVLTF | TGTGCCAGTAGTATCGCCGGGAACGGGGCCAACGTCCTGACTTTC
. | TRBJ1-2 | TRBV28 | few | CASSLWGGYGYTF | TGTGCCAGCAGTTTATGGGGGGGCTATGGCTACACCTTC
. | TRBJ1-2 | TRBV5-6 | once | CASTTGTANYGYTF | TGTGCCAGCACCACGGGTACGGCTAACTATGGCTACACCTTC
. | TRBJ1-1 | TRBV3-1/TRBV3-2 | . | CASSPAGINTEAFF | TGTGCCAGCAGCCCCGCAGGGATAAACACTGAAGCTTTCTTT
TRBD1 | TRBJ1-5 | TRBV29-1 | . | CSVATGDPNQPQHF | TGCAGCGTTGCTACAGGGGACCCTAATCAGCCCCAGCATTTT
. | TRBJ1-2 | TRBV2 | few | CASTLTGGDGYTF | TGTGCCAGCACCCTGACAGGAGGTGATGGCTACACCTTC
. | TRBJ1-5 | TRBV28 | . | CASSESNQPQHF | TGTGCCAGCAGTGAGAGCAATCAGCCCCAGCATTTT
. | TRBJ1-5 | TRBV20-1 | . | CSASSGIWSNQPQHF | TGCAGTGCTAGTTCAGGGATTTGGAGCAATCAGCCCCAGCATTTT
. | TRBJ1-2 | TRBV10-3 | few | CAIQGGGDLYDYTF | TGTGCCATACAGGGAGGGGGGGACCTATATGACTACACCTTC
. | TRBJ1-6 | TRBV11-2 | . | CASSLGGVISPLHF | TGTGCCAGCAGCTTAGGTGGAGTTATTTCACCCCTCCACTTT
. | TRBJ2-7 | TRBV5-1 | . | CASRPAIDKTYEQYF | TGCGCCAGCAGACCCGCCATCGACAAAACCTACGAGCAGTACTTC
. | TRBJ2-2 | TRBV7-9 | few | CASSSWTANTGELFF | TGTGCCAGCAGCTCCTGGACAGCGAACACCGGGGAGCTGTTTTTT